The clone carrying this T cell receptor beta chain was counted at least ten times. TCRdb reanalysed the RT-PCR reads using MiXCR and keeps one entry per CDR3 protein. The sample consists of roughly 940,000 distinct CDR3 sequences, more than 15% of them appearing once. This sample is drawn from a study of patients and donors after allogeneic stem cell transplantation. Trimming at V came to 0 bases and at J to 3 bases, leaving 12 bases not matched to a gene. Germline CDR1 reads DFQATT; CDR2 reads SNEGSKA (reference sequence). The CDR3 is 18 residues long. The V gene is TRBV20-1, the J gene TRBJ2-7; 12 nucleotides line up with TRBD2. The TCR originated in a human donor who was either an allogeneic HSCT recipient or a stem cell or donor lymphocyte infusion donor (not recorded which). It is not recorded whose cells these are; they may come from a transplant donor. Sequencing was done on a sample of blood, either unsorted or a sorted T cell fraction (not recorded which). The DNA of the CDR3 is TGCAGTGCTAGAGATTCGCATCTAGCGGGAGGGTTCGGCTACGAGCAGTACTTC. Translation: CSARDSHLAGGFGYEQYF.